The clone carrying this TCR beta chain showed up just once. Its antigen is unidentified. Per germline, CDR1 SGHRS and CDR2 YFSETQ. The V gene lost 0 bases and the J gene lost 0 bases, with 13 bases spanning the gap. The CDR3 is made up of 16 amino acids. These data come from a study of cytomegalovirus exposure and HLA in healthy donors. Across the study: Out of approximately 400 genotyped donors, less than 90% belonged to the Caucasian-associated ancestry cluster.

The PCR ran on 60 Vbeta and 13 Jbeta primers. Profiled with immunoSEQ multiplex PCR; TCRdb holds only in-frame clones, not every one. The sample lists 85,000 to 100,000 clones; around 74% were seen once. Study findings and constraints: It was likely that a cluster of highly shared sequence variants was a sequencing artifact.

The receptor was isolated from a man aged 35 to 55 in good health and CMV-seropositive. J is TRBJ2-7 and V is TRBV5-1, with D hard to call. What was sequenced was PBMCs. CDR3 sequence (DNA): TGCGCCAGCAGCTTGGCCCCCGACACAGCCTCCTACGAGCAGTACTTC. This sequence encodes CASSLAPDTASYEQYF.